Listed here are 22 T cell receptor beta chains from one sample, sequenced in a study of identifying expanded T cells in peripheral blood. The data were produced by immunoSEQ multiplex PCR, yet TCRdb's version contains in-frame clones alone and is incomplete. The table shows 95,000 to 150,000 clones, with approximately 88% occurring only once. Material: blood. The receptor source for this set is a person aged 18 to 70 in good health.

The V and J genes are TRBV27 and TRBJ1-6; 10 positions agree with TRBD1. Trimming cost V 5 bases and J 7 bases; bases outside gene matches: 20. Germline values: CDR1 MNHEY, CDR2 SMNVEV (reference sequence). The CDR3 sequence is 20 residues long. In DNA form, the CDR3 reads TGTGCCAGCAGTCTCGCGGGGACAGGGGTTTTTCAAAAAGGGAATTCACCCCTCCACTTT. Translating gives CASSLAGTGVFQKGNSPLHF.

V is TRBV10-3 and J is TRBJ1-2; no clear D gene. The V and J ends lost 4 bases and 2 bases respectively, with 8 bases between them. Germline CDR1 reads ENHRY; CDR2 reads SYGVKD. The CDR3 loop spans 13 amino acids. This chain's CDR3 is CAISATGNYGYTF. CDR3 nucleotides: TGTGCCATCAGTGCGACGGGGAACTATGGCTACACCTTC.

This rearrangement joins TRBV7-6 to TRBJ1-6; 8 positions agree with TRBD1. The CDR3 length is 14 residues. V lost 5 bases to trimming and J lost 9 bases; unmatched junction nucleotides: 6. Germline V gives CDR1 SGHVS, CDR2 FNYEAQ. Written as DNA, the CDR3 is TGTGCCAGCAGCCCAGACAGGGGAGTTTCACCCCTCCACTTT. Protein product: CASSPDRGVSPLHF.

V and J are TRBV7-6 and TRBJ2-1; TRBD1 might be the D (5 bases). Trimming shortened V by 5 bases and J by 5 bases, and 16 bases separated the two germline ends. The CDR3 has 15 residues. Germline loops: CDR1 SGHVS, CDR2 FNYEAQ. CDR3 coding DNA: TGTGCCAGCAGCCCGTCCCCGGACACCAACAATGAGCAGTTCTTC. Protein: CASSPSPDTNNEQFF.

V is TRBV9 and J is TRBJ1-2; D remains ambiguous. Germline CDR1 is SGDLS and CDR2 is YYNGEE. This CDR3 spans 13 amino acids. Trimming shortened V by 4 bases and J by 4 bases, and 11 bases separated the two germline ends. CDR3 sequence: CASSPQQSYGYTF. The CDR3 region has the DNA TGTGCCAGCAGCCCTCAACAGAGCTATGGCTACACCTTC.

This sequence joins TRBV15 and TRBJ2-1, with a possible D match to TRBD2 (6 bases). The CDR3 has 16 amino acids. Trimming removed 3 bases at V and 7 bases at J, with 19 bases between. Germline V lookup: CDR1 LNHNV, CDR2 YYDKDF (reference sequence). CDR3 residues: CATSREGPHERNEQFF. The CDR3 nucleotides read TGTGCCACCAGCAGGGAGGGGCCCCATGAGAGGAATGAGCAGTTCTTC.

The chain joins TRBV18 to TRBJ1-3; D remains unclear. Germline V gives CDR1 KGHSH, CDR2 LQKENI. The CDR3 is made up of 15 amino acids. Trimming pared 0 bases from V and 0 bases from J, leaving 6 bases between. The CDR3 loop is CASSPPVSSGNTIYF. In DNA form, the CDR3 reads TGTGCCAGCTCACCACCGGTGAGCTCTGGAAACACCATATATTTT.

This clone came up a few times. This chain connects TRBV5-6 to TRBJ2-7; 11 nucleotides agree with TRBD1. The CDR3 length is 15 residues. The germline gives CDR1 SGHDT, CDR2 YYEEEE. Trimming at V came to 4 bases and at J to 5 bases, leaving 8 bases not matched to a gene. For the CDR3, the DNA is TGTGCCAGCAGCCCCAGGGGACAGGGGGTCAACGAGCAGTACTTC. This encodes CASSPRGQGVNEQYF.

The CDR3 DNA follows: TGTGCCAGCAGTGAAGCGCTTCGGGGCTACACCTTC. Encoded protein: CASSEALRGYTF. The genes are TRBV2 and TRBJ1-2; D is ambiguous. The CDR3 has 12 residues. The V end was cut by 0 bases, the J end by 8 bases, with 7 bases between. Germline assignment: CDR1 SNHLY and CDR2 FYNNEI.

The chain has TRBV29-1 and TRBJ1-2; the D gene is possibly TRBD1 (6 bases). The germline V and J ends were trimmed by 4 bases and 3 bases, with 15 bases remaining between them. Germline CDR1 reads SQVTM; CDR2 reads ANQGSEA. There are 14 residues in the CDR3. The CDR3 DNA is TGCAGCGTTGTATCGGGGGGCGCCCACTATGGCTACACCTTC. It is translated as CSVVSGGAHYGYTF.

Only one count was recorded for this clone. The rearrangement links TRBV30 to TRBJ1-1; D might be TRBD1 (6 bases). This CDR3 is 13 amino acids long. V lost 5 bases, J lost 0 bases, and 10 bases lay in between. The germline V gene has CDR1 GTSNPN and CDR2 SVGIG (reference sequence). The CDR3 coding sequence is TGTGCCTGGGGACGGACAGTGAACACTGAAGCTTTCTTT. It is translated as CAWGRTVNTEAFF.

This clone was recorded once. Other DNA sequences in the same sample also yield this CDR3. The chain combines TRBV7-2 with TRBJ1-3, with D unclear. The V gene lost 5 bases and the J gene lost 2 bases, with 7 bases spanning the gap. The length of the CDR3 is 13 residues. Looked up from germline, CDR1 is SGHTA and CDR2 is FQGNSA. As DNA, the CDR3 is TGTGCCAGCAGCGTAGACGCTGGAAACACCATATATTTT. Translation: CASSVDAGNTIYF.

The CDR3 nucleotides are TGCAGCGTATTGGGCTGGGACAGGGGGGGCACAGATACGCAGTATTTT. It yields the protein CSVLGWDRGGTDTQYF. The chain couples TRBV29-1 to TRBJ2-3; 11 bases align to TRBD1. CDR3 size: 16 residues. J gave up 1 base and V 6 bases, and 9 bases lay outside the gene matches. Germline CDR1 is SQVTM and CDR2 is ANQGSEA.

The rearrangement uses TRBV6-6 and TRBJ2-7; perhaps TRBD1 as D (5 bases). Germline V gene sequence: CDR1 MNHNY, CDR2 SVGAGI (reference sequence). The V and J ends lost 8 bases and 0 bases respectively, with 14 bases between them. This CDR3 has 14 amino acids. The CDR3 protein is CASFATGSSYEQYF. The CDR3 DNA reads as TGTGCCAGCTTCGCCACAGGTAGCTCCTACGAGCAGTACTTC.

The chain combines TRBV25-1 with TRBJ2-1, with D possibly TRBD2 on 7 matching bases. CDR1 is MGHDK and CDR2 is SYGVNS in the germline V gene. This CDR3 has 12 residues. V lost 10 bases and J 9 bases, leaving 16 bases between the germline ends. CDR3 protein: CAIQEGGGEQFF. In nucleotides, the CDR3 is TGTGCCATCCAAGAGGGGGGGGGTGAGCAGTTCTTC.

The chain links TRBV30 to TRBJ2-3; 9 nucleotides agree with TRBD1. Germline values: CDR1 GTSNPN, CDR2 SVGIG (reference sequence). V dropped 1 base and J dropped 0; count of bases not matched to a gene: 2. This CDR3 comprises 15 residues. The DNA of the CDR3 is TGTGCCTGGAGTGAACAGGGGGCTAGCACAGATACGCAGTATTTT. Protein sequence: CAWSEQGASTDTQYF.

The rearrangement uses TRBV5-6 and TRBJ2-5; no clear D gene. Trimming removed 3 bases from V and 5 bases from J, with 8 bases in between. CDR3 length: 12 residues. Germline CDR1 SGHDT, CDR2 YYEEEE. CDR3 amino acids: CASSWLGETQYF. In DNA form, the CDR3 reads TGTGCCAGCAGCTGGCTTGGGGAGACCCAGTACTTC.

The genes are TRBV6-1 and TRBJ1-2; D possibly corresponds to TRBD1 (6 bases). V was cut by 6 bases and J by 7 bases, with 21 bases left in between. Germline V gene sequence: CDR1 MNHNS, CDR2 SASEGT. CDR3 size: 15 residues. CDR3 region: CASRWRGTSEVGYTF. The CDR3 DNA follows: TGTGCCAGCAGATGGCGAGGGACATCTGAGGTTGGCTACACCTTC.

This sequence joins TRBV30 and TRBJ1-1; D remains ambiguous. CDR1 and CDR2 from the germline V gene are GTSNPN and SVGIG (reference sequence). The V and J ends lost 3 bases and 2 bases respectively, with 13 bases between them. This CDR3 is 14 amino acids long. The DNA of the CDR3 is TGTGCCTGGAGGAATTTCGGAGTTAACACTGAAGCTTTCTTT. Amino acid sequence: CAWRNFGVNTEAFF.

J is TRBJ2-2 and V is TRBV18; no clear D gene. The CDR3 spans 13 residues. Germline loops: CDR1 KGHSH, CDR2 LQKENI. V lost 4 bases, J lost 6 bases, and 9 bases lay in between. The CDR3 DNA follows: TGTGCCAGCTCACAGTTAGACGCCGGGGAGCTGTTTTTT. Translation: CASSQLDAGELFF. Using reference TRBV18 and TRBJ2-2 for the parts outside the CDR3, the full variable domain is NAGVMQNPRHLVRRRGQEARLRCSPMKGHSHVYWYRQLPEEGLKFMVYLQKENIIDESGMPKERFSAEFPKEGPSILRIQQVVRGDSAAYFCASSQLDAGELFFGEGSRLTVL.

CDR3 residues: CASSIGGSTTNEKLFF. The CDR3 coding sequence is TGTGCCAGTAGTATTGGGGGATCGACAACTAATGAAAAACTGTTTTTT. The chain couples TRBV19 to TRBJ1-4, with a possible D match to TRBD1 (5 bases). Germline assignment: CDR1 LNHDA and CDR2 SQIVND (reference sequence). The CDR3 covers 16 residues. Trimming took 3 bases from V and 0 from J, leaving 11 bases between them.

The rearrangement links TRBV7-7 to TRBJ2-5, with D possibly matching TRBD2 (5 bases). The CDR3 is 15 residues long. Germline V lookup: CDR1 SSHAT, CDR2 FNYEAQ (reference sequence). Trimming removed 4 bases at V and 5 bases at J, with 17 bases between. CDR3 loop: CASSSDGDPGETQYF. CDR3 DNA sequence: TGTGCCAGCAGCTCCGACGGGGATCCCGGGGAGACCCAGTACTTC.